This T cell receptor beta chain came from a study of neurological immune-mediated disorders. Germline-derived CDR1 and CDR2 are SNHLY and FYNNEI. V was pared by 10 bases and J by 7 bases, with 16 bases between. The CDR3 is made up of 12 amino acids. The time point is: longitudinal time-point 1 (baseline). Volunteers at a blood bank in Maryland, USA, were the healthy controls. The unsorted libraries had their origin in 2 million PBMCs stored at -80 C. TCRdb used MiXCR to reprocess the 5' RACE reads, holding one entry per CDR3 protein. The sample records approximately 46,000 distinct CDR3 sequences, about a tenth being singletons. In this sample, this clonotype turned up many times.

The chain combines TRBV2 with TRBJ1-1; D is unclear. The sequence came from a woman in her forties in good health. Sample: PBMCs. The CDR3 DNA is TGTGCCACCCGGACGGCGAGTGTTGAAGCTTTCTTT. Protein sequence: CATRTASVEAFF.